The 32 T cell receptor beta chains presented below share a single source sample, sequenced in a study of long-term antiretroviral therapy in people with HIV. Version v3.0 of the immunoSEQ assay was performed at survey level. TCRdb's table, derived via immunoSEQ multiplex PCR, lists solely in-frame clones and lacks some. The sample includes under 30,000 clones, less than 90% of them seen just once. The sample in question was unsorted PBMCs, obtained about 5 years before starting antiretroviral therapy. The receptor set was obtained from a man in his forties or fifties with HIV.

The rearrangement uses TRBV5-1 and TRBJ2-7; either TRBD1 or TRBD2 may supply D (5 bases each). Deletions cut 4 bases from V and 2 bases from J, with 16 bases between. The CDR3 spans 15 residues. Germline lookup yields CDR1 SGHRS and CDR2 YFSETQ. CDR3 residues: CASSRFRDGAYEQYF. Here the CDR3 DNA reads TGCGCCAGCAGCCGTTTCCGGGACGGAGCCTACGAGCAGTACTTC.

This sequence joins TRBV5-1 and TRBJ1-6; D call uncertain. Deletions cut 0 bases from V and 9 bases from J, with 10 bases between. This CDR3 is 14 amino acids long. Per the germline V gene, CDR1 is SGHRS and CDR2 is YFSETQ. In nucleotides, the CDR3 is TGCGCCAGCAGCTTGGTTCAACCCAGTTCACCCCTCCACTTT. Amino acids: CASSLVQPSSPLHF.

V is TRBV4-1 and J is TRBJ1-4; D is uncertain. The CDR3 consists of 14 residues. From germline, CDR1 is MGHRA and CDR2 YSYEKL. The ends were cut back, 4 bases at V and 10 bases at J, with 16 bases in the middle. CDR3 region: CASSLERVSGKLFF. In nucleotides, the CDR3 is TGCGCCAGCAGCCTGGAGAGGGTCTCGGGAAAACTGTTTTTT.

This sequence joins TRBV6-6 and TRBJ2-1, with D unclear. Germline V CDR1 and CDR2: MNHNY, SVGAGI (reference sequence). V was cut by 8 bases and J by 0 bases, with 11 bases left in between. The CDR3 is 14 residues long. CDR3 bases: TGTGCCAGCGGGCCGTCGAACTCCTACAATGAGCAGTTCTTC. Amino acid sequence: CASGPSNSYNEQFF.

The chain combines TRBV6-5 with TRBJ2-3; D unresolved. The CDR3 consists of 15 residues. Between the trimmed V and J ends, which lost 5 bases and 3 bases, there was a span of 15 bases. Germline lookup yields CDR1 MNHEY and CDR2 SVGAGI. CDR3 nucleotide sequence: TGTGCCAGCAGTCAAACTTCCCGGTGGACAGATACGCAGTATTTT. It yields the protein CASSQTSRWTDTQYF.

CDR3 sequence reads: CASSSARTSGRNNEQFF. In DNA form, the CDR3 reads TGTGCCAGCAGCTCGGCACGGACTAGCGGGAGAAACAATGAGCAGTTCTTC. The J gene is TRBJ2-1, the V gene TRBV7-8, with 13 bases aligning to TRBD2. The CDR3 has 17 residues. V dropped 4 bases and J dropped 5; count of bases not matched to a gene: 8. CDR1 and CDR2 from the germline V gene are SGHVS and FQNEAQ. The variable domain in full, completed from reference TRBV7-8 and TRBJ2-1, reads GAGVSQSPRYKVAKRGQDVALRCDPISGHVSLFWYQQALGQGPEFLTYFQNEAQLDKSGLPSDRFFAERPEGSVSTLKIQRTQQEDSAVYLCASSSARTSGRNNEQFFGPGTRLTVL.

This sequence joins TRBV18 and TRBJ1-2, with D unresolved. CDR1 KGHSH and CDR2 LQKENI come from the germline V gene. V lost 3 bases and J 3 bases, leaving 17 bases between the germline ends. The CDR3 has 16 amino acids. For the CDR3, the DNA is TGTGCCAGCTCACCTGGAACAGCGGGCAACGACTATGGCTACACCTTC. Protein product: CASSPGTAGNDYGYTF.

CDR3 sequence reads: CASRPWTKGYETQYF. The CDR3 DNA sequence: TGTGCCAGCAGACCTTGGACCAAGGGGTACGAGACCCAGTACTTC. The rearrangement joins TRBV21-1 to TRBJ2-5; the table names TRBD1, a call not compared with the DNA. TRBV21-1 represents a pseudogene. This CDR3 is built from 15 residues.

This chain uses TRBV5-6 with TRBJ1-1; possible D gene TRBD1, 5 bases. This CDR3 is built from 15 residues. The ends were cut back, 6 bases at V and 5 bases at J, with 20 bases in the middle. The germline CDR1 and CDR2 sequences are SGHDT and YYEEEE. DNA for the CDR3: TGTGCCAGCACCCGGGGCCTTACGGGGGGAACTGAAGCTTTCTTT. Its translation: CASTRGLTGGTEAFF.

This chain connects TRBV7-2 to TRBJ2-5; D is unclear. V lost 5 bases and J lost 5, with 24 bases in between. The length of the CDR3 is 17 residues. Germline CDR1 SGHTA, CDR2 FQGNSA. The CDR3, as DNA: TGTGCCAGCAGCACCCTCCTTAACGTCTGGGGATGGGAGACCCAGTACTTC. Amino acids: CASSTLLNVWGWETQYF.

The genes are TRBV7-9 and TRBJ1-1; a possible D gene is TRBD1 (5 bases). This CDR3 spans 11 amino acids. Per germline, CDR1 SEHNR and CDR2 FQNEAQ (reference sequence). Trimming pared 3 bases from V and 7 bases from J, leaving 6 bases between. In DNA form, the CDR3 reads TGTGCCAGCAGCTTGGGGGGTGAAGCTTTCTTT. Translating gives CASSLGGEAFF.

This clone was recorded once. V is TRBV11-2 and J is TRBJ1-5; D call uncertain. The CDR3 contains 14 residues. CDR1 SGHAT and CDR2 FQNNGV come from the germline V gene. V was clipped by 2 bases and J by 0 bases, with 5 bases between them. CDR3 sequence (DNA): TGTGCCAGCAGCTTAAGCGGTAGCAATCAGCCCCAGCATTTT. Protein product: CASSLSGSNQPQHF.

The chain links TRBV15 to TRBJ1-5; no firm D call. This CDR3 comprises 17 residues. V was shortened by 0 bases and J by 0 bases, with 12 bases between the two germline ends. CDR1 and CDR2 (germline): LNHNV, YYDKDF (reference sequence). The CDR3: CATSRDTGRHSNQPQHF. The CDR3 DNA reads TGTGCCACCAGCAGAGATACGGGCAGGCATAGCAATCAGCCCCAGCATTTT.

V gene TRBV6-5 combines with J gene TRBJ1-1, with 8 bases matching TRBD1. The CDR3 extends over 14 amino acids. Germline assignment: CDR1 MNHEY and CDR2 SVGAGI. The V gene end was trimmed by 0 bases and the J gene end by 10 bases; junction bases not matched to a gene: 7. In DNA, the CDR3 is TGTGCCAGCAGTTACTCAGGACAGGGCAAGGGAGCTTTCTTT. This encodes CASSYSGQGKGAFF.

This chain joins TRBV13 and TRBJ2-4; D could derive from TRBD1 or TRBD2 (7 bases each). The germline V gene encodes CDR1 PRHDT and CDR2 FYEKMQ (reference sequence). CDR3 length equals 16 residues. Trimming took 1 base from V and 3 from J, leaving 13 bases between them. The CDR3 DNA reads as TGTGCCAGCAGCTTAGTGGCAGGGGGGGGCAAAAACATTCAGTACTTC. It is translated as CASSLVAGGGKNIQYF.

The chain joins TRBV11-2 to TRBJ2-1, with D uncertain. Germline assignment: CDR1 SGHAT and CDR2 FQNNGV. V was clipped by 6 bases and J by 9 bases, with 15 bases between them. This CDR3 region has 13 residues. This CDR3 reads CASSPAVTAEQFF. The CDR3 DNA sequence: TGTGCCAGCAGTCCTGCGGTTACCGCTGAGCAGTTCTTC.

CDR3 sequence reads: CASSFSWQSNQPQHF. The DNA of the CDR3 is TGTGCCAGCAGTTTTTCTTGGCAAAGCAATCAGCCCCAGCATTTT. The V call is TRBV27, the J call TRBJ1-5; D is ambiguous. Germline V CDR1 and CDR2: MNHEY, SMNVEV (reference sequence). There are 15 residues in the CDR3. The germline V and J ends were trimmed by 3 bases and 1 base, with 10 bases remaining between them.

The CDR3 DNA reads as TGTGCCAGCAGCTCATTTGGGACTCAGTACTTC. This gives the protein CASSSFGTQYF. The rearrangement joins TRBV7-2 to TRBJ2-5, with a weak D call TRBD2 (6 bases). The germline gives CDR1 SGHTA, CDR2 FQGNSA. Trimming stripped 4 bases from V and 11 bases from J, with 11 bases between. The CDR3 contains 11 residues.

The V and J genes are TRBV28 and TRBJ1-1; 11 bases agree with TRBD1. The CDR3 consists of 15 residues. In germline, CDR1 is MDHEN, CDR2 SYDVKM. The junction had 3 bases not matched to a gene; V was cut back by 2 bases and J by 4 bases. CDR3 coding DNA: TGTGCCAGCAGTTTACCGGGACAGGGGGGCACTGAAGCTTTCTTT. Amino acids: CASSLPGQGGTEAFF.

The CDR3 region is CASSLELAGRPIQETQYF. The CDR3 nucleotides read TGCGCCAGCAGCTTGGAGCTAGCGGGGCGGCCGATTCAAGAGACCCAGTACTTC. The genes are TRBV5-1 and TRBJ2-5, with 9 nucleotides matching TRBD2. Looked up from germline, CDR1 is SGHRS and CDR2 is YFSETQ. The CDR3 covers 18 residues. Trimming cost V 0 bases and J 2 bases; bases outside gene matches: 11.

This chain connects TRBV7-6 to TRBJ2-3, with a possible D match to TRBD1 (5 bases). The V end lost 1 base, the J end lost 4 bases, and 9 bases lay between the germline ends. The CDR3 consists of 14 residues. CDR1 and CDR2 from the germline V gene are SGHVS and FNYEAQ. The CDR3 spells CASSLEGMADTQYF. The CDR3 DNA sequence: TGTGCCAGCAGCTTAGAGGGGATGGCAGATACGCAGTATTTT.

The chain couples TRBV7-2 to TRBJ2-1, with D perhaps TRBD1 or TRBD2 (5 bases each). The CDR3 is made up of 16 amino acids. Germline V gene sequence: CDR1 SGHTA, CDR2 FQGNSA. Trimming took 5 bases from V and 10 from J, leaving 24 bases between them. CDR3 residues: CASSLEGLRVYGEQFF. The DNA for the CDR3 is TGTGCCAGCAGCCTAGAGGGGTTACGAGTATACGGCGAGCAGTTCTTC. The variable domain in full, with the rest retrieved from reference TRBV7-2 and TRBJ2-1, is GAGVSQSPSNKVTEKGKDVELRCDPISGHTALYWYRQSLGQGLEFLIYFQGNSAPDKSGLPSDRFSAERTGGSVSTLTIQRTQQEDSAVYLCASSLEGLRVYGEQFFGPGTRLTVL.

CDR3 DNA sequence: TGTGCCAGCAGCTTGTATTATTCAGGGGCGGGCTACACCTTC. Its translation is CASSLYYSGAGYTF. The rearrangement uses TRBV7-2 and TRBJ1-2; D is perhaps TRBD1 (6 bases). Trimming shortened V by 3 bases and J by 8 bases, and 16 bases separated the two germline ends. The CDR3 loop spans 14 amino acids. Germline values: CDR1 SGHTA, CDR2 FQGNSA. Complete variable domain (other parts from reference TRBV7-2 and TRBJ1-2): GAGVSQSPSNKVTEKGKDVELRCDPISGHTALYWYRQSLGQGLEFLIYFQGNSAPDKSGLPSDRFSAERTGGSVSTLTIQRTQQEDSAVYLCASSLYYSGAGYTFGSGTRLTVV.

This clone has only one observation. V usage is TRBV5-1 and J usage is TRBJ2-5, with TRBD2 matching 7 bases. After removal of 7 bases from V and 0 bases from J, the junction contained 9 bases not matched to a gene. CDR3 length: 15 residues. Per germline, CDR1 SGHRS and CDR2 YFSETQ. In nucleotides, the CDR3 is TGCGCCAGCGGGAGGGGTCGCGGGAACCAAGAGACCCAGTACTTC. It specifies CASGRGRGNQETQYF.

The chain has TRBV6-4 and TRBJ2-1; D gene ambiguous. The CDR3 totals 16 residues. Trimming stripped 0 bases from V and 0 bases from J, with 9 bases between. Per the germline V gene, CDR1 is MRHNA and CDR2 is SNTAGT. The CDR3 reads CASSDSKGHSYNEQFF. The CDR3, as DNA: TGTGCCAGCAGTGACTCTAAAGGGCACTCCTACAATGAGCAGTTCTTC.

The V gene is TRBV4-3, the J gene TRBJ1-4; D may be TRBD1 (5 bases). V was clipped by 1 base and J by 0 bases, with 15 bases between them. CDR1 LGHNA and CDR2 YSLEER come from the germline V gene. CDR3 length: 18 amino acids. CDR3 region: CASSQVFRASATNEKLFF. The DNA of the CDR3 is TGCGCCAGCAGCCAAGTTTTCAGGGCGTCTGCAACTAATGAAAAACTGTTTTTT.

The V call is TRBV18, the J call TRBJ2-7; the match to TRBD1 covers 9 bases. The CDR3 covers 15 residues. V shed 3 bases, J shed 6 bases, and the junction held 9 bases outside the gene matches. Germline V CDR1 and CDR2: KGHSH, LQKENI. This chain's CDR3 is CASSPRGTGILEQYF. The CDR3 DNA reads TGTGCCAGCTCACCGAGGGGGACAGGGATCCTCGAGCAGTACTTC.

The genes are TRBV6-4 and TRBJ1-2, with 8 positions matching TRBD1. The CDR3 is made up of 18 amino acids. V lost 0 bases, J lost 8 bases, and 17 bases stayed unmatched. The germline gives CDR1 MRHNA, CDR2 SNTAGT. The CDR3 DNA reads TGTGCCAGCAGTGACTCCGGACAGGGCCCTGGTGCCTATAGCGGCTACACCTTC. Its translation: CASSDSGQGPGAYSGYTF.

The J gene is TRBJ1-1, the V gene TRBV6-5; 7 nucleotides agree with TRBD1. The V gene's germline CDR1 is MNHEY and CDR2 SVGAGI. The V and J ends lost 5 bases and 5 bases, in that order; junction bases with no gene match: 8. This CDR3 is 14 amino acids long. The DNA for the CDR3 is TGTGCCAGCAGTAATACCAGGGGGGGGACTGAAGCTTTCTTT. Residues: CASSNTRGGTEAFF.

CDR3 region: CASSGGLRLTGELFF. CDR3 coding DNA: TGTGCCAGCAGCGGGGGGCTGAGACTCACCGGGGAGCTGTTTTTT. This chain connects TRBV9 to TRBJ2-2; TRBD1 is a possible D gene (6 bases). CDR1 is SGDLS and CDR2 is YYNGEE in the germline V gene. The germline V and J ends were trimmed by 3 bases and 4 bases, with 13 bases remaining between them. The CDR3 is made up of 15 amino acids.

This chain connects TRBV5-6 to TRBJ2-3; TRBD2 agrees at 14 bases. V lost 0 bases to trimming and J lost 6 bases; unmatched junction nucleotides: 3. The CDR3 totals 16 residues. From germline, CDR1 is SGHDT and CDR2 YYEEEE. For the CDR3, the DNA is TGTGCCAGCAGCTTGGGGGGACTAGCGGGGGCCGATACGCAGTATTTT. As protein: CASSLGGLAGADTQYF.

This chain links TRBV5-1 with TRBJ2-7; TRBD1 or TRBD2 may be the D gene (6 bases each). Deletions cut 4 bases from V and 3 bases from J, with 17 bases between. CDR1 is SGHRS, CDR2 YFSETQ, per germline. This CDR3 has 15 residues. The CDR3 DNA follows: TGCGCCAGCAGCCACCGACAGGCCGGGGGCTACGAGCAGTACTTC. It yields the protein CASSHRQAGGYEQYF.